This TCR beta chain stems from a study of blood T cell repertoires in COVID-19. Using immunoSEQ multiplex PCR, the repertoire was profiled, and TCRdb retains in-frame clones only, with some absent. In the table there are about 330,000 clones, about 92% of which are singletons. The CDR3 totals 15 residues. Germline trimming cut 6 bases from V and 5 bases from J; bases unmatched to any gene: 13. The germline CDR1 and CDR2 sequences are SGHTA and FQGNSA. Material for sequencing was PBMCs or T cells enriched from blood (not recorded which). The receptor's source is a woman aged 25 to 39 who had recovered from COVID-19. The J gene is TRBJ2-7, the V gene TRBV7-2; 7 positions match TRBD1. The CDR3 sequence: CASRLPGQIFNEQYF. In DNA, the CDR3 is TGTGCCAGCAGGCTGCCGGGACAGATATTCAACGAGCAGTACTTC.